This T cell receptor (beta chain) was documented in a study of CD8 T cells in Susac syndrome. Germline lookup yields CDR1 ENHRY and CDR2 SYGVKD. With 10 bases removed from V and 5 bases from J, the gap between germline ends came to 14 bases. CDR3 length: 12 residues. Negative isolation was used for CD8+ and CD4+ T cells, and FACS enrichment was applied to TEMRA cells. Random hexamers were used to reverse transcribe about 0.45 to 1 ug of RNA. TCRdb fed the immunoSEQ multiplex PCR reads into MiXCR, producing one record per CDR3 protein. The table includes roughly 400,000 distinct CDR3 sequences, approximately 85% detected once.

This TCR was sampled from a human donor with multiple sclerosis. The chain employs TRBV10-3 and TRBJ2-5, with a weak D call TRBD1 (5 bases). Source material: CD8+ T cells from PBMCs. The CDR3 is CATEGELETQYF. CDR3 nucleotide sequence: TGTGCCACCGAAGGGGAATTGGAGACCCAGTACTTC.